This T cell receptor beta chain was profiled in a study of shared clonotypes between healthy human individuals. Study-level results: Researchers sampled blood only, noting tissue repertoires likely differ.

Worth noting for this clone: What it binds is unknown.

Generated by immunoSEQ multiplex PCR, the TCRdb table keeps only in-frame clones and is missing some. The sample yields about 2.5 million clones, 85% to 95% seen once. The V gene's germline CDR1 is MGHRA and CDR2 YSYEKL. The V end was cut by 1 base, the J end by 0 bases, with 7 bases between. This CDR3 is built from 15 residues. The sequenced sample was naive CD4+ T cells from PBMCs. The sample's subset: CD45RA+ positively selected. J is TRBJ2-4 and V is TRBV4-1; D ambiguous. The source of this sequence is a man younger than 35 in good health. Some clones in this sample may be carry-over from other donors' samples. This CDR3 reads CASSQAGIAKNIQYF. DNA for the CDR3: TGCGCCAGCAGCCAAGCGGGCATAGCCAAAAACATTCAGTACTTC.